This T cell receptor beta chain was sequenced in a study of blood T cells in healthy people across ages. Through a sample-barcoded 5' primer and a J-beta primer mix, a second PCR was run for roughly 6 to 12 cycles. A single record per CDR3 protein comes from TCRdb applying MiXCR to the 5' RACE reads. The table lists about 970,000 distinct CDR3 sequences, approximately 50% of them singletons, with roughly 23% in the top ten. Germline V gives CDR1 SGHRS, CDR2 YFSETQ. This CDR3 has 15 amino acids. The J segment lost 8 bases and the V segment lost 0 bases, leaving 5 bases of the junction unmatched. The receptor was isolated from a woman aged 60-75 years in good health. Sequencing was performed on blood. The chain couples TRBV5-1 to TRBJ1-6; 7 bases line up with TRBD1. CDR3 protein: CASSLEAGGDSPLHF. CDR3 DNA: TGCGCCAGCAGCTTGGAAGCAGGGGGAGATTCACCCCTCCACTTT.